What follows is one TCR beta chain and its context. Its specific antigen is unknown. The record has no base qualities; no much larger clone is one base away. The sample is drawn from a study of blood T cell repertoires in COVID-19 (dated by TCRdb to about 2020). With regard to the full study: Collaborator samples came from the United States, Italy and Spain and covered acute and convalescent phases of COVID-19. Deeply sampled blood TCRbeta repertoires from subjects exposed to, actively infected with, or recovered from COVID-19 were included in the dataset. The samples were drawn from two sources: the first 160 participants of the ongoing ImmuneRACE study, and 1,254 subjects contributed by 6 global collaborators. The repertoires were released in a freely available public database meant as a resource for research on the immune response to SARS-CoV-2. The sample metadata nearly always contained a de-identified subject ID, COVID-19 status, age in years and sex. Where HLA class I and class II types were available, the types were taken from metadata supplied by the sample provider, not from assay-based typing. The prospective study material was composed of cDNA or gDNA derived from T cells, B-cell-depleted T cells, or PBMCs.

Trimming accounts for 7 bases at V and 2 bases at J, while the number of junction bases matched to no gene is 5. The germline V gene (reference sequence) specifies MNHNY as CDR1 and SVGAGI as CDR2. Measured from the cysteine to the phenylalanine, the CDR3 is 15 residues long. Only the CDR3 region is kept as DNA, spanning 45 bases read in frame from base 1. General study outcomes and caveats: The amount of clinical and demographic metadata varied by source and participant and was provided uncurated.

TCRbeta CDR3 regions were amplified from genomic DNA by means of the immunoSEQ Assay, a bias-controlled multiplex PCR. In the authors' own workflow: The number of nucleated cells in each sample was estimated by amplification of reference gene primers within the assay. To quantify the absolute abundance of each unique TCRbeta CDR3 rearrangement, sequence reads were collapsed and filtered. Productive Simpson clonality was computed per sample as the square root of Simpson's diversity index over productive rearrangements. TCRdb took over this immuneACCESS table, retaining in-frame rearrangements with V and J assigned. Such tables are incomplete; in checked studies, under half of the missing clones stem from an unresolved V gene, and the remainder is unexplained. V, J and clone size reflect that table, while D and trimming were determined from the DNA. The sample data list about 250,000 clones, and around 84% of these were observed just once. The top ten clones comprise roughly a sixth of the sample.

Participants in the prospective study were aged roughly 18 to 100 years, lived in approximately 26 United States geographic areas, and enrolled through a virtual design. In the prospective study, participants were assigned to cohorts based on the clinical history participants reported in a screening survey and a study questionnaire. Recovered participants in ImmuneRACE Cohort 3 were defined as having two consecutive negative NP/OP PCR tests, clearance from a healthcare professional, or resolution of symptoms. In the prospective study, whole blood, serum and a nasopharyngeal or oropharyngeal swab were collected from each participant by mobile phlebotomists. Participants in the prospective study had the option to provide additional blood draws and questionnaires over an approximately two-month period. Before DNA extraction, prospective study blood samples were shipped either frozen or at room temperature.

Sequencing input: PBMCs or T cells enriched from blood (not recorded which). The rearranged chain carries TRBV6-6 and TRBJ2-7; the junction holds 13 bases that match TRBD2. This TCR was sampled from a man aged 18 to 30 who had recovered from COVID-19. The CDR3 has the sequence CASIRTSGGAYEQYF. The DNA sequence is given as TGTGCCAGCATAAGAACTAGCGGGGGGGCCTACGAGCAGTACTTC.